This T cell receptor (beta chain) was identified in a study of blood T cells in healthy people across ages. The amount of total RNA extracted per sample was at least 5 micrograms. This CDR3 has 14 residues. The V and J ends lost 7 bases and 0 bases respectively, with 13 bases between them. From germline, CDR1 is SNHLY and CDR2 FYNNEI. A single count supports this clonotype. The second PCR ran roughly 6 to 11 cycles with a sample-barcoded 5' primer and J-beta primers. TCRdb used MiXCR to reprocess the 5' RACE reads, holding one entry per CDR3 protein. The sample lists around 1.5 million distinct CDR3 sequences; roughly 32% were seen once.

Source material: blood. V usage is TRBV2 and J usage is TRBJ2-7, with TRBD1 as a possible D gene (6 bases). The TCR sequence derives from a woman aged 30 to 39 in good health. The CDR3 sequence is CASTYRDISYEQYF. The CDR3, as DNA: TGTGCCAGCACATACCGGGACATCTCCTACGAGCAGTACTTC.